The 27 T cell receptor beta chains in this list originate from one sample, sequenced in a study of T cells after posttransplantation cyclophosphamide. Busulfan-fludarabine conditioning, marrow transplant, and cyclophosphamide on days +3 and +4 were administered. Data came from immunoSEQ multiplex PCR; TCRdb stores just in-frame clones and leaves some out. The sample lists around 37,000 clones, about 77% occurring once. The sample here was CD4+ T cells sorted from blood, taken roughly 2,000 days after a stem cell transplant with posttransplant cyclophosphamide. All receptors come from a female patient aged 35-55 years who received an allogeneic stem cell transplant from a related donor, was CMV-positive, and had no GVHD. A subset of T cells may come from the graft donor.

The rearrangement joins TRBV2 to TRBJ1-2; D call uncertain. CDR3 length equals 14 residues. The germline V gene encodes CDR1 SNHLY and CDR2 FYNNEI. Trimming removed 4 bases from V and 5 bases from J, with 14 bases in between. CDR3 DNA sequence: TGTGCCAGCAGTGTGGGAGAGGACTCTTATGGCTACACCTTC. Protein sequence: CASSVGEDSYGYTF.

This clone has only a few counts. V gene TRBV6-1 combines with J gene TRBJ2-1, with TRBD2 identical over 11 bases. Germline V gene data show CDR1 as MNHNS and CDR2 as SASEGT. With 3 bases clipped from V and 2 bases from J, the junction kept 3 bases outside the gene matches. There are 16 residues in the CDR3. This chain's CDR3 is CASSELLAGAYNEQFF. CDR3 bases: TGTGCCAGCAGTGAGCTACTAGCGGGGGCCTACAATGAGCAGTTCTTC.

The chain links TRBV7-9 to TRBJ2-5; TRBD1 matches at 7 bases. The CDR3 covers 15 residues. CDR1 and CDR2 (germline): SEHNR, FQNEAQ (reference sequence). V was pared by 4 bases and J by 2 bases, with 7 bases of the junction left unmatched. The CDR3 DNA is TGTGCCAGCAGCTACGTGGGACAGAGACAAGAGACCCAGTACTTC. Translated: CASSYVGQRQETQYF.

This rearrangement joins TRBV7-9 to TRBJ1-5; TRBD1 agrees at 7 bases. The CDR3 has 18 amino acids. CDR1 is SEHNR and CDR2 is FQNEAQ in the germline V gene (reference sequence). V trimming: 1 base; J trimming: 1 base; junction bases outside the gene matches: 10. CDR3 in DNA: TGTGCCAGCAGCTTAGGGGCAGGGGGAGTAGTAAGCAATCAGCCCCAGCATTTT. Translating it yields CASSLGAGGVVSNQPQHF.

This clone occurred a few times. V gene TRBV2 combines with J gene TRBJ2-2; the D gene is possibly TRBD1 (6 bases). This CDR3 spans 14 amino acids. Trimming pared 6 bases from V and 0 bases from J, leaving 8 bases between. Germline lookup yields CDR1 SNHLY and CDR2 FYNNEI. For the CDR3, the DNA is TGTGCCAGCAGCGGACAGCCGAACACCGGGGAGCTGTTTTTT. It is translated as CASSGQPNTGELFF.

The chain uses TRBV9 and TRBJ1-2; 9 positions match TRBD1. Germline V gene lookup returns CDR1 SGDLS and CDR2 YYNGEE. This CDR3 has 13 amino acids. Unmatched junction bases numbered 5, after V lost 7 bases and J lost 4 bases. The CDR3: CASRGTGTYGYTF. As DNA, the CDR3 is TGTGCCAGCCGGGGGACAGGGACCTATGGCTACACCTTC.

The gene calls are TRBV6-1 and TRBJ1-6, with 11 bases aligning to TRBD1. This CDR3 has 14 residues. Looked up from germline, CDR1 is MNHNS and CDR2 is SASEGT. V was clipped by 7 bases and J by 9 bases; unmatched bases: 5. The CDR3 DNA follows: TGTGCCAGCATGGGACAGGGGGGAAGTTCACCCCTCCACTTT. Translated, it gives CASMGQGGSSPLHF.

The rearrangement uses TRBV6-5 and TRBJ1-2; 10 nucleotides line up with TRBD1. Germline loops: CDR1 MNHEY, CDR2 SVGAGI. The CDR3 extends over 13 amino acids. V was pared by 7 bases and J by 5 bases, with 4 bases of the junction left unmatched. The CDR3 reads CASKRTGGYGYTF. CDR3 sequence (DNA): TGTGCCAGCAAACGGACAGGGGGGTATGGCTACACCTTC.

The J gene is TRBJ1-1, the V gene TRBV7-8; maybe TRBD1 (5 bases). Trimming pared 5 bases from V and 5 bases from J, leaving 9 bases between. The CDR3 has 12 amino acids. The V gene's germline CDR1 is SGHVS and CDR2 FQNEAQ. The CDR3, as DNA: TGTGCCAGCAGCAAACAGGAGACTGAAGCTTTCTTT. Its translation is CASSKQETEAFF.

The chain employs TRBV18 and TRBJ2-3; weak D call: TRBD2 (6 bases). In germline, CDR1 is KGHSH, CDR2 LQKENI. The CDR3 loop spans 16 amino acids. V was trimmed by 0 bases and J by 1 base, leaving 11 bases between them. CDR3 nucleotide sequence: TGTGCCAGCTCACCACCGGGCGGGGTTGGCACAGATACGCAGTATTTT. This encodes CASSPPGGVGTDTQYF. The full variable domain, in which reference TRBV18 and TRBJ2-3 provide the parts outside the CDR3, is NAGVMQNPRHLVRRRGQEARLRCSPMKGHSHVYWYRQLPEEGLKFMVYLQKENIIDESGMPKERFSAEFPKEGPSILRIQQVVRGDSAAYFCASSPPGGVGTDTQYFGPGTRLTVL.

The rearrangement joins TRBV10-3 to TRBJ1-1; 10 nucleotides match TRBD1. The V gene end was trimmed by 6 bases and the J gene end by 0 bases; junction bases not matched to a gene: 10. The CDR3 runs 17 residues. Germline CDR1 reads ENHRY; CDR2 reads SYGVKD. Here the CDR3 reads CAISPTGGPPMNTEAFF. Written as DNA, the CDR3 is TGTGCCATCAGCCCGACAGGGGGCCCTCCCATGAACACTGAAGCTTTCTTT.

The CDR3 DNA is TGTGCCAGTAGTCGAGTCACAGATACGCAGTATTTT. Translation gives CASSRVTDTQYF. The rearrangement joins TRBV19 to TRBJ2-3; D gene ambiguous. The germline CDR1 and CDR2 sequences are LNHDA and SQIVND (reference sequence). The V end lost 5 bases, the J end lost 2 bases, and 5 bases lay between the germline ends. This CDR3 has 12 amino acids.

This clone was counted a single time. The chain recombines TRBV21-1 with TRBJ2-3; no DNA check was done on the table's D call, TRBD2. TRBV21-1 is shown as a pseudogene. CDR3 length: 19 amino acids. The CDR3 spells CASSKKTSGGAASTDTQYF. CDR3 DNA sequence: TGTGCCAGCAGCAAAAAAACTAGCGGGGGGGCCGCCAGCACAGATACGCAGTATTTT.

The chain links TRBV2 to TRBJ2-7, with 8 nucleotides matching TRBD1. V was clipped by 3 bases and J by 6 bases; unmatched bases: 4. The V gene's germline CDR1 is SNHLY and CDR2 FYNNEI. The CDR3 is 13 residues long. CDR3 sequence: CASSDRGLGEQYF. CDR3 in DNA: TGTGCCAGCAGTGACAGGGGGCTTGGCGAGCAGTACTTC.

This sequence joins TRBV5-6 and TRBJ1-1; no clear D gene. V was shortened by 2 bases and J by 1 base, with 3 bases between the two germline ends. Germline CDR1 and CDR2: SGHDT and YYEEEE. This CDR3 has 12 amino acids. CDR3 DNA sequence: TGTGCCAGCAGCTTCTCGAACACTGAAGCTTTCTTT. Protein: CASSFSNTEAFF.

The rearrangement links TRBV4-3 to TRBJ2-1; D is unresolved. Between the trimmed V and J ends, which lost 0 bases and 7 bases, there was a span of 10 bases. CDR1 is LGHNA and CDR2 is YSLEER in the germline V gene. This CDR3 has 14 amino acids. CDR3 residues: CASSQEQAKNEQFF. For the CDR3, the DNA is TGCGCCAGCAGCCAAGAGCAGGCCAAGAATGAGCAGTTCTTC.

The J gene is TRBJ2-1, the V gene TRBV27; TRBD2 might be the D (5 bases). The V gene lost 0 bases and the J gene lost 7 bases, with 16 bases spanning the gap. The CDR3 consists of 16 residues. The V gene's germline CDR1 is MNHEY and CDR2 SMNVEV (reference sequence). CDR3 sequence reads: CASSLSSGGRLNEQFF. The CDR3 coding sequence is TGTGCCAGCAGTTTATCAAGTGGTGGGAGACTTAATGAGCAGTTCTTC.

This clone was detected once. The rearrangement joins TRBV27 to TRBJ1-5; 10 positions match TRBD1. The CDR3 has 16 residues. Germline V lookup: CDR1 MNHEY, CDR2 SMNVEV (reference sequence). Trimming cost V 5 bases and J 5 bases; bases outside gene matches: 9. Here the CDR3 reads CASSGRGDRGYQPQHF. CDR3 coding DNA: TGTGCCAGCAGTGGCAGGGGGGACAGGGGATATCAGCCCCAGCATTTT.

This clone has more than one count but fewer than ten. V gene TRBV18 combines with J gene TRBJ1-2; the match to TRBD1 covers 8 bases. V gave up 3 bases and J gave up 7 bases; unmatched junction bases: 13. This CDR3 spans 16 amino acids. Germline V gene lookup returns CDR1 KGHSH and CDR2 LQKENI. The DNA for the CDR3 is TGTGCCAGCTCACCCAGTCGGGACAGGTATTCGAGTGGCTACACCTTC. This encodes CASSPSRDRYSSGYTF.

This sequence joins TRBV5-1 and TRBJ2-7, with 7 bases identical to TRBD2. Germline-derived CDR1 and CDR2 are SGHRS and YFSETQ. The J segment lost 6 bases and the V segment lost 1 base, leaving 4 bases of the junction unmatched. The CDR3 is 13 residues long. CDR3 residues: CASSLKGRGEQYF. As DNA, the CDR3 is TGCGCCAGCAGCTTGAAAGGGAGGGGCGAGCAGTACTTC.

This chain links TRBV4-3 with TRBJ2-3; unclear D gene. Germline V gene lookup returns CDR1 LGHNA and CDR2 YSLEER. The CDR3 consists of 15 residues. V was clipped by 0 bases and J by 2 bases, with 9 bases between them. CDR3 DNA: TGCGCCAGCAGCCAAGACGAGGCCTTCACAGATACGCAGTATTTT. Translated, it gives CASSQDEAFTDTQYF.

The V and J genes are TRBV5-1 and TRBJ1-4, with a possible D match to TRBD1 (6 bases). This CDR3 is built from 15 residues. The germline CDR1 and CDR2 sequences are SGHRS and YFSETQ. V lost 4 bases and J lost 5, with 15 bases in between. The CDR3 reads CASSTTGLSNEKLFF. CDR3 nucleotides: TGCGCCAGCAGCACCACAGGGCTCAGCAATGAAAAACTGTTTTTT. The full variable domain, its missing parts supplied by reference TRBV5-1 and TRBJ1-4, is KAGVTQTPRYLIKTRGQQVTLSCSPISGHRSVSWYQQTPGQGLQFLFEYFSETQRNKGNFPGRFSGRQFSNSRSEMNVSTLELGDSALYLCASSTTGLSNEKLFFGSGTQLSVL.

This clone was detected only a few times. The V and J genes are TRBV11-2 and TRBJ2-1; TRBD1 is a possible D gene (5 bases). There are 14 residues in the CDR3. The V end lost 4 bases, the J end lost 12 bases, and 19 bases lay between the germline ends. The V gene's germline CDR1 is SGHAT and CDR2 FQNNGV. The CDR3 bases are TGTGCCAGCAGCTCGACCACCTCAGGGCAGGGGCAGTTCTTC. It specifies CASSSTTSGQGQFF.

This sequence joins TRBV6-1 and TRBJ1-3; 7 nucleotides agree with TRBD1. V lost 6 bases and J lost 4; bases outside the gene matches: 6. Germline values: CDR1 MNHNS, CDR2 SASEGT. The CDR3 is 14 amino acids. CDR3 loop: CASRMTGLGNTIYF. CDR3 nucleotides: TGTGCCAGCAGGATGACAGGGTTGGGAAACACCATATATTTT.

V and J are TRBV7-3 and TRBJ1-1; D ambiguous. The V end was cut by 3 bases, the J end by 0 bases, with 5 bases between. The CDR3 is 13 residues long. CDR1 is SGHTA, CDR2 FQGTGA, per germline. DNA of the CDR3: TGTGCCAGCAGCTTTCAGGTGAACACTGAAGCTTTCTTT. Residues: CASSFQVNTEAFF.

The rearrangement joins TRBV5-1 to TRBJ2-7; the D gene is possibly TRBD2 (5 bases). CDR3 size: 16 residues. The V end was cut by 3 bases, the J end by 2 bases, with 18 bases between. Germline assignment: CDR1 SGHRS and CDR2 YFSETQ. CDR3 amino acids: CASSSLKRAQTYEQYF. CDR3 DNA sequence: TGCGCCAGCAGCTCCCTGAAGAGGGCCCAAACCTACGAGCAGTACTTC.

J is TRBJ2-7 and V is TRBV7-2; TRBD2 is a possible D gene (5 bases). The CDR3 consists of 13 residues. The germline CDR1 and CDR2 sequences are SGHTA and FQGNSA. V lost 6 bases, J lost 4 bases, and 13 bases lay in between. CDR3 sequence: CASRSAGVYEQYF. CDR3 nucleotide sequence: TGTGCCAGCAGATCGGCGGGCGTATACGAGCAGTACTTC. Variable domain in full (rest from reference TRBV7-2 and TRBJ2-7): GAGVSQSPSNKVTEKGKDVELRCDPISGHTALYWYRQSLGQGLEFLIYFQGNSAPDKSGLPSDRFSAERTGGSVSTLTIQRTQQEDSAVYLCASRSAGVYEQYFGPGTRLTVT.